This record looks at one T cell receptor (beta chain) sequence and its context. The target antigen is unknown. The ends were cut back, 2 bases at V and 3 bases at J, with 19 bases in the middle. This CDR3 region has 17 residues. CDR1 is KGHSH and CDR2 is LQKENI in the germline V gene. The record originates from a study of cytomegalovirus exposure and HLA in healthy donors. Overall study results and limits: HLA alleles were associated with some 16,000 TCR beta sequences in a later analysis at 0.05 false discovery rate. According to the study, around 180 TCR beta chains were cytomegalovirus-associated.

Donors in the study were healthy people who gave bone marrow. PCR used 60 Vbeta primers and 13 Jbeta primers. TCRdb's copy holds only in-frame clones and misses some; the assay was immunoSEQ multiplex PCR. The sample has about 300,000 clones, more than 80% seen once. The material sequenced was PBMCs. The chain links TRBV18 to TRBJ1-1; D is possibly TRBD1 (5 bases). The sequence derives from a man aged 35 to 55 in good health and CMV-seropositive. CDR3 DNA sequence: TGTGCCAGCTCACCATGGGCACCGGGGGTAGCGGACACTGAAGCTTTCTTT. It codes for CASSPWAPGVADTEAFF. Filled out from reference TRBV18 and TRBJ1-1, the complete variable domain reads NAGVMQNPRHLVRRRGQEARLRCSPMKGHSHVYWYRQLPEEGLKFMVYLQKENIIDESGMPKERFSAEFPKEGPSILRIQQVVRGDSAAYFCASSPWAPGVADTEAFFGQGTRLTVV.